This is a list of T cell receptor beta chains from one sample in a study of shared clonotypes between healthy human individuals. Sequencing was performed with immunoSEQ multiplex PCR; in TCRdb, only in-frame clones are kept and a portion is missing. The table records roughly 2.5 million clones, around nine tenths of them present only once. The sample comprised naive CD4+ T cells sorted from blood. Every receptor here comes from a man between 18 and 29 years old in good health. Both conserved end residues are part of each CDR3. The D gene is left open where the match is weak. Clone size is stated in some rows and not others, as once, few, many or a class when expanded.

j_gene: TRBJ2-5; d_gene: TRBD2; abundance: NA; len: 17; v_gene: TRBV15; CDR3nt: TGTGCCACCAGCAGGGCGGGACTAGCGGGGGGGCAAGAGACCCAGTACTTC; CDR3aa: CATSRAGLAGGQETQYF
j_gene: TRBJ2-1; d_gene: TRBD2; abundance: NA; len: 16; v_gene: TRBV7-2; CDR3nt: TGTGCCAGCAGCTTAGTGGGACTAGCTCGTTACAATGAGCAGTTCTTC; CDR3aa: CASSLVGLARYNEQFF
j_gene: TRBJ2-1; d_gene: NA; abundance: NA; len: 15; v_gene: TRBV6-1; CDR3nt: TGTGCCAGCTGGGCCGGGAGAGGTCCCTACAATGAGCAGTTCTTC; CDR3aa: CASWAGRGPYNEQFF
j_gene: TRBJ2-2; d_gene: NA; abundance: NA; len: 15; v_gene: TRBV5-4; CDR3nt: TGTGCCAGCAGCTTGACAAGTCCGAACACCGGGGAGCTGTTTTTT; CDR3aa: CASSLTSPNTGELFF
j_gene: TRBJ1-2; d_gene: NA; abundance: NA; len: 12; v_gene: TRBV9; CDR3nt: TGTGCCAGCAGCGCCCGGAGTAGTGGCTACACCTTC; CDR3aa: CASSARSSGYTF
j_gene: TRBJ2-7; d_gene: TRBD1; abundance: NA; len: 16; v_gene: TRBV7-6; CDR3nt: TGTGCCAGCAGCTTGGGGTCGACAGGGGTCCGCTACGAGCAGTACTTC; CDR3aa: CASSLGSTGVRYEQYF
j_gene: TRBJ2-2; d_gene: TRBD1; abundance: few; len: 15; v_gene: TRBV11-2; CDR3nt: TGTGCCAGCCGATGGACAGGGGGCAACACCGGGGAGCTGTTTTTT; CDR3aa: CASRWTGGNTGELFF
j_gene: TRBJ2-7; d_gene: NA; abundance: NA; len: 15; v_gene: TRBV11-2; CDR3nt: TGTGCCAGCAGCTTAGATTCGCCAGGGGTGTACGAGCAGTACTTC; CDR3aa: CASSLDSPGVYEQYF
j_gene: TRBJ2-5; d_gene: NA; abundance: NA; len: 11; v_gene: TRBV30; CDR3nt: TGTGCCTGGAGTGTAATGGGAGGAGAGTACTTC; CDR3aa: CAWSVMGGEYF
j_gene: TRBJ1-5; d_gene: TRBD1; abundance: NA; len: 15; v_gene: TRBV5-4; CDR3nt: TGTGCCAGCAGCTTGGGTCCGGGACAGGGTCAGCCCCAGCATTTT; CDR3aa: CASSLGPGQGQPQHF
j_gene: TRBJ2-7; d_gene: NA; abundance: NA; len: 14; v_gene: TRBV28; CDR3nt: TGTGCCAGCAAGACAGCCTTGAATGCCTACGAGCAGTACTTC; CDR3aa: CASKTALNAYEQYF
j_gene: TRBJ1-6; d_gene: NA; abundance: few; len: 13; v_gene: TRBV7-9; CDR3nt: TGTGCCAGCAGCTTAGCAGGGGATTCACCCCTCCACTTT; CDR3aa: CASSLAGDSPLHF
j_gene: TRBJ2-1; d_gene: TRBD2; abundance: NA; len: 16; v_gene: TRBV5-1; CDR3nt: TGCGCCAGCAGCCCTGCAACTAGCGGGTCCCACAATGAGCAGTTCTTC; CDR3aa: CASSPATSGSHNEQFF
j_gene: TRBJ1-1; d_gene: TRBD1; abundance: NA; len: 13; v_gene: TRBV19; CDR3nt: TGTGCCAGTAGTGGGACAGTCTTTTCTGAAGCTTTCTTT; CDR3aa: CASSGTVFSEAFF
j_gene: TRBJ2-5; d_gene: TRBD2; abundance: NA; len: 13; v_gene: TRBV7-8; CDR3nt: TGTGCCCGCGAGACTAGCGAGAAAGAGACCCAGTACTTC; CDR3aa: CARETSEKETQYF
j_gene: TRBJ1-6; d_gene: NA; abundance: NA; len: 16; v_gene: TRBV5-1; CDR3nt: TGCGCCAGCAGCTTGGCCCCGGGGAGCTTGGTATCACCCCTCCACTTT; CDR3aa: CASSLAPGSLVSPLHF
j_gene: TRBJ2-1; d_gene: NA; abundance: NA; len: 15; v_gene: TRBV7-9; CDR3nt: TGTGCCAGCAGCTCGAAAACGGGAGTTGACAATGAGCAGTTCTTC; CDR3aa: CASSSKTGVDNEQFF
j_gene: TRBJ2-7; d_gene: NA; abundance: NA; len: 14; v_gene: TRBV7-2; CDR3nt: TGTGCCAGCAGCTCCTATAGGGGGGCTGGCGAGCAGTACTTC; CDR3aa: CASSSYRGAGEQYF
j_gene: TRBJ2-7; d_gene: TRBD1; abundance: NA; len: 15; v_gene: TRBV6-5; CDR3nt: TGTGCCAGCAGTTACCGGGACAGGGGGCAGTACGAGCAGTACTTC; CDR3aa: CASSYRDRGQYEQYF
j_gene: TRBJ1-4; d_gene: NA; abundance: NA; len: 12; v_gene: TRBV30; CDR3nt: TGTGCCTGGTCCGACGGGAAGGAAAAACTGTTTTTT; CDR3aa: CAWSDGKEKLFF
j_gene: TRBJ1-5; d_gene: TRBD1; abundance: NA; len: 13; v_gene: TRBV18; CDR3nt: TGTGCCAGCTCACCCAACAGGGGGCAGCCCCAGCATTTT; CDR3aa: CASSPNRGQPQHF
j_gene: TRBJ2-1; d_gene: TRBD2; abundance: NA; len: 19; v_gene: TRBV9; CDR3nt: TGTGCCAGCAGCGTAGTCGGGGGACTAGCGGACCGCTCCTACAATGAGCAGTTCTTC; CDR3aa: CASSVVGGLADRSYNEQFF
j_gene: TRBJ2-1; d_gene: TRBD2; abundance: NA; len: 16; v_gene: TRBV5-4; CDR3nt: TGTGCCAGCACCCCTCTGGCGGGGGGGATCTACAATGAGCAGTTCTTC; CDR3aa: CASTPLAGGIYNEQFF
j_gene: TRBJ2-1; d_gene: TRBD2; abundance: NA; len: 16; v_gene: TRBV9; CDR3nt: TGTGCCAGCAGCCCCTCGGGAGGGGCCTCCTACAATGAGCAGTTCTTC; CDR3aa: CASSPSGGASYNEQFF
j_gene: TRBJ1-5; d_gene: NA; abundance: NA; len: 16; v_gene: TRBV6-5; CDR3nt: TGTGCCAGCAGTTACTCGTCTCCGGGTATCAATCAGCCCCAGCATTTT; CDR3aa: CASSYSSPGINQPQHF
j_gene: TRBJ1-1; d_gene: NA; abundance: NA; len: 14; v_gene: TRBV5-1; CDR3nt: TGCGCCAGCAGCTTGGGGGAGGGAAACACTGAAGCTTTCTTT; CDR3aa: CASSLGEGNTEAFF
j_gene: TRBJ1-1; d_gene: NA; abundance: few; len: 13; v_gene: TRBV29-1; CDR3nt: TGCAGCGTTCTTAGGGTTTTGGACACTGAAGCTTTCTTT; CDR3aa: CSVLRVLDTEAFF
j_gene: TRBJ1-6; d_gene: NA; abundance: NA; len: 15; v_gene: TRBV5-1; CDR3nt: TGCGCCAGCAGCTTGGACAGGGTCGGGAATTCACCCCTCCACTTT; CDR3aa: CASSLDRVGNSPLHF
j_gene: TRBJ1-2; d_gene: TRBD1; abundance: NA; len: 14; v_gene: TRBV7-9; CDR3nt: TGTGCCAGCAGCCGAGACAGGGGGCAAGGTGGCTACACCTTC; CDR3aa: CASSRDRGQGGYTF
j_gene: TRBJ2-3; d_gene: NA; abundance: NA; len: 17; v_gene: TRBV4-3; CDR3nt: TGCGCCAGCAGCCAAGACCCAATGTTTAATCAGTTGGATACGCAGTATTTT; CDR3aa: CASSQDPMFNQLDTQYF
j_gene: TRBJ2-7; d_gene: NA; abundance: NA; len: 16; v_gene: TRBV2; CDR3nt: TGTGCCAGCAGTGAAGACGTTAGTCGGGTTTCTATTCTTCGGTACTTC; CDR3aa: CASSEDVSRVSILRYF
j_gene: TRBJ1-5; d_gene: NA; abundance: NA; len: 13; v_gene: TRBV2; CDR3nt: TGTGCCAGCAGTGCCGACAGCAATCAGCCCCAGCATTTT; CDR3aa: CASSADSNQPQHF
j_gene: TRBJ2-3; d_gene: NA; abundance: NA; len: 15; v_gene: TRBV30; CDR3nt: TGTGCCTGGGACCCTGGGGGGAAGTACACAGATACGCAGTATTTT; CDR3aa: CAWDPGGKYTDTQYF
j_gene: TRBJ1-2; d_gene: TRBD1; abundance: NA; len: 15; v_gene: TRBV28; CDR3nt: TGTGCCAGCAGTTTCCCGGGACAGGGGGACTATGGCTACACCTTC; CDR3aa: CASSFPGQGDYGYTF
j_gene: TRBJ2-7; d_gene: TRBD1; abundance: NA; len: 15; v_gene: TRBV5-1; CDR3nt: TGCGCCAGCAGCTTGGGGGGGACAGCTTCCTACGAGCAGTACTTC; CDR3aa: CASSLGGTASYEQYF
j_gene: TRBJ2-3; d_gene: TRBD2; abundance: NA; len: 17; v_gene: TRBV7-2; CDR3nt: TGTGCCAGCAGCTTAGCGGCTAGCGGGGGGGCTGGTGATACGCAGTATTTT; CDR3aa: CASSLAASGGAGDTQYF
j_gene: TRBJ2-5; d_gene: TRBD1; abundance: NA; len: 16; v_gene: TRBV25-1; CDR3nt: TGTGCCAGCTCCTTGACAGGGCCCGTCTCCCAAGAGACCCAGTACTTC; CDR3aa: CASSLTGPVSQETQYF
j_gene: TRBJ2-1; d_gene: TRBD1; abundance: NA; len: 15; v_gene: TRBV6-6; CDR3nt: TGTGCCAGCAGTTCCGGGACAGGGTCGATCAATGAGCAGTTCTTC; CDR3aa: CASSSGTGSINEQFF
j_gene: TRBJ2-1; d_gene: NA; abundance: NA; len: 12; v_gene: TRBV28; CDR3nt: TGTGCCAGCACCTCGAGGGCCCTTAAGCAGTTCTTC; CDR3aa: CASTSRALKQFF
j_gene: TRBJ1-1; d_gene: TRBD1; abundance: NA; len: 14; v_gene: TRBV11-2; CDR3nt: TGTGCCAGCAGCTCCGGGACAGGGGGCACTGAAGCTTTCTTT; CDR3aa: CASSSGTGGTEAFF
j_gene: TRBJ2-7; d_gene: NA; abundance: NA; len: 15; v_gene: TRBV6-1; CDR3nt: TGTGCCAGCAGTGAGAAGACAGTACCCTCCTACGAGCAGTACTTC; CDR3aa: CASSEKTVPSYEQYF
j_gene: TRBJ1-3; d_gene: NA; abundance: once; len: 15; v_gene: TRBV28; CDR3nt: TGTGCCAGCAGTTTACGAGGGGGTGTTGGAAACACCATATATTTT; CDR3aa: CASSLRGGVGNTIYF
j_gene: TRBJ2-7; d_gene: NA; abundance: NA; len: 18; v_gene: TRBV11-2; CDR3nt: TGTGCCAGCAGCTTAGATCAGGGGGGTGGACTAGGGGCCTACGAGCAGTACTTC; CDR3aa: CASSLDQGGGLGAYEQYF
j_gene: TRBJ1-4; d_gene: NA; abundance: NA; len: 15; v_gene: TRBV4-1; CDR3nt: TGCGCCAGCAGCCCCCACTTCTCAACTAATGAAAAACTGTTTTTT; CDR3aa: CASSPHFSTNEKLFF
j_gene: TRBJ2-4; d_gene: NA; abundance: NA; len: 12; v_gene: TRBV5-1; CDR3nt: TGCGCCAGCAGCTTACAGGGCGAAATTCAGTACTTC; CDR3aa: CASSLQGEIQYF
j_gene: TRBJ2-5; d_gene: TRBD1; abundance: NA; len: 15; v_gene: TRBV5-1; CDR3nt: TGCGCCAGCAGCTTATCGGGACAGGGGGCCGGGACCCAGTACTTC; CDR3aa: CASSLSGQGAGTQYF
j_gene: TRBJ2-5; d_gene: TRBD1; abundance: NA; len: 14; v_gene: TRBV29-1; CDR3nt: TGCAGCGTTGGCCCGGGACAGGTACAAGAGACCCAGTACTTC; CDR3aa: CSVGPGQVQETQYF
j_gene: TRBJ2-7; d_gene: NA; abundance: NA; len: 13; v_gene: TRBV10-3; CDR3nt: TGTGCCATCAGTGAAGGGCAGATCTACGAGCAGTACTTC; CDR3aa: CAISEGQIYEQYF
j_gene: TRBJ1-1; d_gene: NA; abundance: NA; len: 14; v_gene: TRBV7-9; CDR3nt: TGTGCCAGCAGCTTACGGCAGGGGATCACTGAAGCTTTCTTT; CDR3aa: CASSLRQGITEAFF
j_gene: TRBJ2-2; d_gene: TRBD1; abundance: NA; len: 14; v_gene: TRBV29-1; CDR3nt: TGCAGCGCCCGACAGGGGGCTGACACCGGGGAGCTGTTTTTT; CDR3aa: CSARQGADTGELFF
j_gene: TRBJ2-7; d_gene: NA; abundance: NA; len: 17; v_gene: TRBV4-3; CDR3nt: TGCGCCAGCAGCCAAGATCATTGGGGCAAAAGCTCCTACGAGCAGTACTTC; CDR3aa: CASSQDHWGKSSYEQYF
j_gene: TRBJ2-2; d_gene: TRBD1; abundance: NA; len: 14; v_gene: TRBV30; CDR3nt: TGTGCCTGGGGGGACAGGCTATCCACCGGGGAGCTGTTTTTT; CDR3aa: CAWGDRLSTGELFF
j_gene: TRBJ2-1; d_gene: TRBD2; abundance: once; len: 16; v_gene: TRBV18; CDR3nt: TGTGCCAGCTCACCACTTTTTGCGGGAGTCGGTCATGAGCAGTTCTTC; CDR3aa: CASSPLFAGVGHEQFF
j_gene: TRBJ2-7; d_gene: NA; abundance: NA; len: 12; v_gene: TRBV28; CDR3nt: TGTGCCAGCAGTTTACCCGGGTACGAGCAGTACTTC; CDR3aa: CASSLPGYEQYF
j_gene: TRBJ2-7; d_gene: TRBD2; abundance: NA; len: 15; v_gene: TRBV5-1; CDR3nt: TGCGCCAGCAGCTCAGCGGGGACGAGCTCCTACGAGCAGTACTTC; CDR3aa: CASSSAGTSSYEQYF